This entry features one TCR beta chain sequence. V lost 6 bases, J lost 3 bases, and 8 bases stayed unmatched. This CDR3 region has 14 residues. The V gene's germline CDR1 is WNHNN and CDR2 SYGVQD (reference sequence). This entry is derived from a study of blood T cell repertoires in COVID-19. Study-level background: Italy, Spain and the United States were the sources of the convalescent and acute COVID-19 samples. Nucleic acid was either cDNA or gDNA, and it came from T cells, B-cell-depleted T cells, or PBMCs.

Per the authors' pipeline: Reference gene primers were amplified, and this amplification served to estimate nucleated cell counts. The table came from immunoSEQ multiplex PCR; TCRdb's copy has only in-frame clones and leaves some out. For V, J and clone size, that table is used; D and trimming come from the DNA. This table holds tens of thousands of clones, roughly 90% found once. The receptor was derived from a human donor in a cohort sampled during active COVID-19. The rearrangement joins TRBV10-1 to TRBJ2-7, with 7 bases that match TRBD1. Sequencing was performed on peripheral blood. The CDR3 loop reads CASRPPGQYYEQYF. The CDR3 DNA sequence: TGCGCCAGCAGGCCCCCGGGACAGTACTACGAGCAGTACTTC.